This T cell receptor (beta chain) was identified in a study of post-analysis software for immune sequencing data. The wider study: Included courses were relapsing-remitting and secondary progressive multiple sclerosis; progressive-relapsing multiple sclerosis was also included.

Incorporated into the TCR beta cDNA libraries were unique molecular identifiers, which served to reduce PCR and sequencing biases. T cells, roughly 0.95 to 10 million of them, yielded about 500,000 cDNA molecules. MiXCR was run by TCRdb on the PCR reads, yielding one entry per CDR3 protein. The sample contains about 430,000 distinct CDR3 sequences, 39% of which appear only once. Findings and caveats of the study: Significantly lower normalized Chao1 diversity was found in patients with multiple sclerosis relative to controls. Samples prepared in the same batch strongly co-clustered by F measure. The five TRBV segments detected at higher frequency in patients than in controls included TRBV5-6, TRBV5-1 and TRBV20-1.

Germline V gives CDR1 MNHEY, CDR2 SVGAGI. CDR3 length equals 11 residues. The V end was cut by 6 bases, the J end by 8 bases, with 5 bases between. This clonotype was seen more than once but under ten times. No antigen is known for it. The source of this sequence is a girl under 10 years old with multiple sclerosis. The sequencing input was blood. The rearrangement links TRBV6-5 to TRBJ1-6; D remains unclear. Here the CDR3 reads CASRGDSPLHF. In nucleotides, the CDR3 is TGTGCCAGCAGGGGCGATTCACCCCTCCACTTT.